Listed here are 4 T cell receptor beta chains from one sample, sequenced in a study of CD8+CD57+ T cells in acquired aplastic anemia. Previously, flow cytometry had revealed CD8+CD57+ cell expansion in the patients chosen for sequencing. Genomic DNA acted as the template from which TCR beta VDJ combination and CDR3 sequence profiling were carried out. TCRdb redid the calling of the reads with MiXCR, one entry per CDR3 protein. The sample has some 200,000 distinct CDR3 sequences, around three fifths seen once; the top ten hold about 60%. Source material: sorted CD4+, CD8+, or CD8+CD57+ T cells (not recorded which) from PBMCs. These receptor sequences come from a human donor with aplastic anemia.

This clonotype was found a few times. The chain employs TRBV7-3 and TRBJ1-6; D remains unclear. CDR1 SGHTA and CDR2 FQGTGA come from the germline V gene. V was trimmed by 2 bases and J by 7 bases, leaving 6 bases between them. This CDR3 spans 13 amino acids. The DNA of the CDR3 is TGTGCCAGCAGCTTAGTTGGGAATTCACCCCTCCACTTT. Translating it yields CASSLVGNSPLHF.

This clonotype was counted many times. The chain has TRBV12-3 or TRBV12-4 and TRBJ1-1; D call uncertain. V was trimmed by 6 bases and J by 7 bases, leaving 18 bases between them. The CDR3 spans 14 residues. The CDR3 DNA follows: TGTGCCAGCAGCCACGGGGAGGCAGTGAGTGAAGCTTTCTTT. This codes for CASSHGEAVSEAFF.

This clonotype has at least ten counts. The rearrangement links TRBV5-1 to TRBJ1-3; D not certain. The CDR3 is made up of 17 amino acids. The ends were cut back, 0 bases at V and 0 bases at J, with 13 bases in the middle. The germline CDR1 and CDR2 sequences are SGHRS and YFSETQ. This CDR3 reads CASSLDLIQISGNTIYF. The DNA of the CDR3 is TGCGCCAGCAGCTTGGACTTAATTCAGATCTCTGGAAACACCATATATTTT. Supplemented by reference TRBV5-1 and TRBJ1-3, the full variable domain reads KAGVTQTPRYLIKTRGQQVTLSCSPISGHRSVSWYQQTPGQGLQFLFEYFSETQRNKGNFPGRFSGRQFSNSRSEMNVSTLELGDSALYLCASSLDLIQISGNTIYFGEGSWLTVV.

V and J are TRBV7-2 and TRBJ1-1, with D hard to call. The germline CDR1 and CDR2 sequences are SGHTA and FQGNSA. V was trimmed by 0 bases and J by 8 bases, leaving 16 bases between them. The CDR3 sequence is 15 residues long. CDR3 DNA sequence: TGTGCCAGCAGCTTAGCGGTTGGAGGGTTGGACGAAGCTTTCTTT. It is translated as CASSLAVGGLDEAFF.